What follows are 26 T cell receptor beta chains derived from one specimen sequenced in a study of blood T cell repertoires in COVID-19. Sequencing was performed with immunoSEQ multiplex PCR; in TCRdb, only in-frame clones are kept and a portion is missing. The sample yields about 270,000 clones, about nine tenths seen once. Sequencing was done on a sample of peripheral blood. Every receptor here comes from a man aged 35-49 years with active or convalescent COVID-19.

The chain couples TRBV5-1 to TRBJ2-2; D is unclear. Germline V CDR1 and CDR2: SGHRS, YFSETQ. The ends were cut back, 0 bases at V and 2 bases at J, with 8 bases in the middle. The CDR3 contains 15 residues. CDR3 sequence (DNA): TGCGCCAGCAGCTTGGTTGCGACAAACACCGGGGAGCTGTTTTTT. Translating it yields CASSLVATNTGELFF. Full variable domain (rest looked up from reference TRBV5-1 and TRBJ2-2): KAGVTQTPRYLIKTRGQQVTLSCSPISGHRSVSWYQQTPGQGLQFLFEYFSETQRNKGNFPGRFSGRQFSNSRSEMNVSTLELGDSALYLCASSLVATNTGELFFGEGSRLTVL.

V is TRBV12-3 or TRBV12-4 and J is TRBJ2-7; D unclear. This CDR3 has 13 amino acids. The V end was cut by 1 base, the J end by 3 bases, with 7 bases between. CDR3 in amino acids: CASSLGFYYEQYF. Written as DNA, the CDR3 is TGTGCCAGCAGTTTAGGGTTCTACTACGAGCAGTACTTC.

The chain couples TRBV6-5 to TRBJ2-3; 8 nucleotides line up with TRBD2. CDR3 length: 14 amino acids. The junction had 6 bases not matched to a gene; V was cut back by 7 bases and J by 3 bases. Germline values: CDR1 MNHEY, CDR2 SVGAGI. The CDR3 DNA sequence: TGTGCCAGCATGGGCGGGGGGCCGACAGATACGCAGTATTTT. Translation gives CASMGGGPTDTQYF.

CDR3 DNA sequence: TGTGCCTGGTCGCTAGACGGATATATGGAGACCCAGTACTTC. Translation gives CAWSLDGYMETQYF. This chain links TRBV30 with TRBJ2-5, with D unresolved. CDR3 length: 14 residues. Germline lookup yields CDR1 GTSNPN and CDR2 SVGIG (reference sequence). V lost 5 bases and J lost 5, with 18 bases in between.

The genes are TRBV27 and TRBJ2-7; TRBD1 aligns across 8 bases. The CDR3 has 14 residues. V lost 3 bases to trimming and J lost 6 bases; unmatched junction nucleotides: 7. CDR1 MNHEY and CDR2 SMNVEV come from the germline V gene (reference sequence). The CDR3 sequence: CASSFAQGASEQYF. In DNA form, the CDR3 reads TGTGCCAGCAGTTTCGCCCAGGGGGCATCCGAGCAGTACTTC.

The V gene is TRBV11-3, the J gene TRBJ2-2; TRBD2 aligns across 8 bases. In germline, CDR1 is SGHNT, CDR2 YENEEA. The CDR3 runs to 16 residues. Trimming at V came to 0 bases and at J to 5 bases, leaving 5 bases not matched to a gene. The CDR3 here is CASSLELAEQTGELFF. The CDR3 DNA is TGTGCCAGCAGCTTAGAACTAGCGGAACAGACCGGGGAGCTGTTTTTT.

The V and J genes are TRBV5-4 and TRBJ2-6; TRBD2 matches 11 bases. From germline, CDR1 is SGHNT and CDR2 YYREEE (reference sequence). The CDR3 runs to 17 residues. V was pared by 1 base and J by 0 bases, with 0 bases of the junction left unmatched. CDR3 in DNA: TGTGCCAGCAGCTTGACTAGCGGGAGCTCTGGGGCCAACGTCCTGACTTTC. Its translation is CASSLTSGSSGANVLTF.

Only one count was recorded for this clone. The rearrangement links TRBV10-1 to TRBJ2-3; no definite D call. Germline V CDR1 and CDR2: WNHNN, SYGVQD (reference sequence). CDR3 size: 13 residues. Trimming left V 2 bases short and J 6 bases short, with 9 bases between. The CDR3, as DNA: TGCGCCAGCAGTGAGGCCCTTCGGGATACGCAGTATTTT. Translating gives CASSEALRDTQYF.

This clone was found a few times. The rearrangement joins TRBV27 to TRBJ1-1, with TRBD1 as a possible D gene (5 bases). In germline, CDR1 is MNHEY, CDR2 SMNVEV (reference sequence). The CDR3 loop spans 14 amino acids. V was clipped by 4 bases and J by 2 bases, with 11 bases between them. The CDR3 spells CASSSRDLNTEAFF. The CDR3 DNA follows: TGTGCCAGCAGTTCCCGGGACTTAAACACTGAAGCTTTCTTT.

The gene calls are TRBV4-2 and TRBJ2-7; the match to TRBD1 covers 7 bases. With V trimmed by 2 bases and J by 7 bases, 11 bases remained unmatched. There are 15 residues in the CDR3. Germline CDR1 is LGHNA and CDR2 is YNFKEQ. The DNA of the CDR3 is TGTGCCAGCAGCCAACCCACAACAGGGGTGGATGAGCAGTACTTC. It specifies CASSQPTTGVDEQYF.

Concerning this clone: The junction does not match germline at one end; this may be a read error. The chain combines TRBV7-7 with TRBJ2-1, with D perhaps matching TRBD1 (6 bases). Germline V lookup: CDR1 SSHAT, CDR2 FNYEAQ (reference sequence). This CDR3 has 15 amino acids. CDR3 bases: TGTGCTAGCAGCCCAGGGGTCGGCTCCTACAATGAGCAGTTCTTC. It yields the protein CASSPGVGSYNEQFF.

In this sample, this clone turned up once. The chain carries TRBV24-1 and TRBJ2-5; 9 bases are shared with TRBD1. Germline CDR1 KGHDR, CDR2 SFDVKD. Trimming removed 1 base from V and 5 bases from J; junction bases left unmatched: 13. This CDR3 is 18 amino acids long. DNA for the CDR3: TGTGCCACCAGTGATTTTGGGCCCCGGACAGGGGCTCGGGAGACCCAGTACTTC. This sequence encodes CATSDFGPRTGARETQYF.

The CDR3 here is CASSQGRALSGNTIYF. In nucleotides, the CDR3 is TGTGCCAGCAGCCAAGGCAGGGCCCTCTCTGGAAACACCATATATTTT. The chain has TRBV14 and TRBJ1-3; D possibly corresponds to TRBD1 (5 bases). Trimming shortened V by 1 base and J by 0 bases, and 10 bases separated the two germline ends. CDR1 and CDR2 from the germline V gene are SGHDN and FVKESK. CDR3 length: 16 residues.

The chain's CDR3 is CASSRIEKNTDTQYF. The CDR3 bases are TGTGCCAGCAGTCGAATAGAAAAAAACACAGATACGCAGTATTTT. The chain uses TRBV28 and TRBJ2-3; D is unresolved. The V end was cut by 5 bases, the J end by 2 bases, with 14 bases between. The germline V gene encodes CDR1 MDHEN and CDR2 SYDVKM. The CDR3 covers 15 residues.

The rearrangement links TRBV6-5 to TRBJ2-5, with 10 nucleotides matching TRBD1. The CDR3 is 13 amino acids. Germline CDR1 and CDR2: MNHEY and SVGAGI. V gave up 6 bases and J gave up 5 bases; unmatched junction bases: 3. For the CDR3, the DNA is TGTGCCAGCAGAGCGGACAGGGGGGAGACCCAGTACTTC. This translates into CASRADRGETQYF.

The chain recombines TRBV7-2 with TRBJ2-7; 9 bases align to TRBD2. Trimming at V came to 3 bases and at J to 3 bases, leaving 3 bases not matched to a gene. The CDR3 is 14 amino acids. The V gene's germline CDR1 is SGHTA and CDR2 FQGNSA. The CDR3 DNA reads as TGTGCCAGCAGCTTTGGACTAGCGCACTACGAGCAGTACTTC. It translates to CASSFGLAHYEQYF. Full variable domain (remainder filled in from reference TRBV7-2 and TRBJ2-7): GAGVSQSPSNKVTEKGKDVELRCDPISGHTALYWYRQSLGQGLEFLIYFQGNSAPDKSGLPSDRFSAERTGGSVSTLTIQRTQQEDSAVYLCASSFGLAHYEQYFGPGTRLTVT.

This clone has a handful of counts. V and J are TRBV27 and TRBJ2-2; TRBD1 aligns across 7 bases. V dropped 8 bases and J dropped 2; count of bases not matched to a gene: 2. The CDR3 loop spans 13 amino acids. Germline V CDR1 and CDR2: MNHEY, SMNVEV (reference sequence). In DNA, the CDR3 is TGTGCCAGCCGACAGGGAAACACCGGGGAGCTGTTTTTT. Protein: CASRQGNTGELFF.

This chain connects TRBV28 to TRBJ1-3; TRBD1 might be the D (6 bases). V shed 6 bases and J shed 1 base, with 16 bases lying between them. The CDR3 sequence is 16 residues long. CDR1 and CDR2 (germline): MDHEN, SYDVKM. CDR3 coding DNA: TGTGCCAGCAGACCCGGCGTGGGGGCTTCTGGAAACACCATATATTTT. The encoded protein is CASRPGVGASGNTIYF.

In this sample, this clone turned up once. This sequence joins TRBV19 and TRBJ2-5; TRBD2 might be the D (6 bases). The CDR3 is made up of 17 amino acids. Germline V gives CDR1 LNHDA, CDR2 SQIVND (reference sequence). Trimming left V 5 bases short and J 1 base short, with 20 bases between. This CDR3 is CASSPNHLARIQETQYF. CDR3 nucleotides: TGTGCCAGTAGTCCGAACCACCTAGCGCGGATCCAAGAGACCCAGTACTTC.

This rearrangement joins TRBV14 to TRBJ2-5; possibly TRBD2 for D (6 bases). Germline CDR1 and CDR2: SGHDN and FVKESK. V lost 6 bases and J 4 bases, leaving 15 bases between the germline ends. The CDR3 spans 14 residues. This CDR3 reads CASREGSRPETQYF. CDR3 coding DNA: TGTGCCAGCAGGGAGGGAAGCAGGCCAGAGACCCAGTACTTC.

This clone was recorded at least ten times. The rearrangement joins TRBV10-1 to TRBJ2-2; TRBD1 might be the D (5 bases). V lost 3 bases and J 5 bases, leaving 7 bases between the germline ends. Germline V CDR1 and CDR2: WNHNN, SYGVQD (reference sequence). This CDR3 spans 13 amino acids. CDR3 region: CASSEGVTGELFF. The CDR3 DNA sequence: TGCGCCAGCAGTGAAGGGGTGACCGGGGAGCTGTTTTTT.

This clone has only one observation. CDR3 amino acids: CASSLPVRLAGSRDEQFF. DNA for the CDR3: TGTGCCAGCAGCTTACCTGTTCGTCTAGCGGGGAGTCGGGATGAGCAGTTCTTC. This chain joins TRBV7-9 and TRBJ2-1, with 9 bases fitting TRBD2. In germline, CDR1 is SEHNR, CDR2 FQNEAQ (reference sequence). J lost 8 bases, V lost 2 bases, and 16 bases had no gene match. This CDR3 region has 18 residues.

The table lists this clone with a few counts. The rearrangement links TRBV6-5 to TRBJ1-4, with D hard to call. In germline, CDR1 is MNHEY, CDR2 SVGAGI. V lost 2 bases, J lost 0 bases, and 10 bases lay in between. The CDR3 totals 16 residues. The CDR3 DNA reads TGTGCCAGCAGTTACGGCAGTTTCTCAACTAATGAAAAACTGTTTTTT. It translates to CASSYGSFSTNEKLFF.

V and J are TRBV6-1 and TRBJ1-5, with 8 bases identical to TRBD1. The V segment lost 2 bases and the J segment 0 bases; nucleotides outside the gene matches: 6. CDR1 is MNHNS and CDR2 is SASEGT in the germline V gene. The CDR3 totals 17 residues. The CDR3 here is CASSELDRVFSNQPQHF. CDR3 nucleotides: TGTGCCAGCAGTGAACTGGACAGGGTGTTTAGCAATCAGCCCCAGCATTTT.

The rearrangement joins TRBV27 to TRBJ2-7, with 8 bases identical to TRBD1. The ends lost 5 bases at V and 4 bases at J; junction bases unmatched: 10. The CDR3 loop spans 15 amino acids. Per the germline V gene, CDR1 is MNHEY and CDR2 is SMNVEV (reference sequence). The CDR3 is CASSPPAGGVYEQYF. CDR3 nucleotides: TGTGCCAGCAGTCCTCCCGCAGGGGGCGTTTACGAGCAGTACTTC.

The rearrangement links TRBV18 to TRBJ2-6, with 7 bases matching TRBD1. V lost 4 bases, J lost 0 bases, and 9 bases stayed unmatched. Germline CDR1 KGHSH, CDR2 LQKENI. This CDR3 is 18 amino acids long. The CDR3 sequence is CASSRETGSVSGANVLTF. The CDR3, as DNA: TGTGCCAGCTCACGAGAGACAGGGTCTGTCTCTGGGGCCAACGTCCTGACTTTC.